The next 21 T cell receptor beta chains were all read from a single sample in a study of blood T cell repertoires in COVID-19. The table came from immunoSEQ multiplex PCR; TCRdb's copy has only in-frame clones and leaves some out. The sample has 250,000 to 300,000 clones; 75% to 90% are singletons. The sample comprised peripheral blood. The source is a man between 60 and 75 years old who had recovered from COVID-19.

The CDR3 loop is CASSLGPGQLVMNTEAFF. The CDR3 region has the DNA TGCGCCAGCAGCTTGGGCCCGGGACAGTTGGTAATGAACACTGAAGCTTTCTTT. The chain carries TRBV5-1 and TRBJ1-1, with TRBD1 identical over 7 bases. Germline CDR1 is SGHRS and CDR2 is YFSETQ. V lost 0 bases and J lost 0; bases outside the gene matches: 11. CDR3 length equals 18 residues.

This chain joins TRBV18 and TRBJ2-7, with a tentative D call TRBD2 (6 bases). Germline lookup yields CDR1 KGHSH and CDR2 LQKENI. V was pared by 3 bases and J by 2 bases, with 11 bases between. This CDR3 comprises 14 residues. In nucleotides, the CDR3 is TGTGCCAGCTCACCGGGACTCTCTACCTACGAGCAGTACTTC. Residues: CASSPGLSTYEQYF.

The V gene is TRBV5-1, the J gene TRBJ2-5; a possible D gene is TRBD1 (6 bases). Between the trimmed V and J ends, which lost 0 bases and 5 bases, there was a span of 14 bases. CDR1 and CDR2 from the germline V gene are SGHRS and YFSETQ. CDR3 length: 15 residues. CDR3 bases: TGCGCCAGCAGCTTGGAGGGCAGGGGCTGGGAGACCCAGTACTTC. Amino acids: CASSLEGRGWETQYF. Full variable domain (rest looked up from reference TRBV5-1 and TRBJ2-5): KAGVTQTPRYLIKTRGQQVTLSCSPISGHRSVSWYQQTPGQGLQFLFEYFSETQRNKGNFPGRFSGRQFSNSRSEMNVSTLELGDSALYLCASSLEGRGWETQYFGPGTRLLVL.

The gene calls are TRBV21-1 and TRBJ2-7; the DNA was not compared with TRBD1, the D call given in the table. TRBV21-1 is a pseudogene locus. The CDR3 runs to 18 residues. The CDR3: CASSTRGHLRFSPYEQYF. The DNA of the CDR3 is TGTGCCAGCAGCACTCGAGGACATCTGCGATTCAGCCCCTACGAGCAGTACTTC.

The chain combines TRBV18 with TRBJ2-5; 7 bases are a match to TRBD1. V was clipped by 4 bases and J by 5 bases; unmatched bases: 7. Looked up from germline, CDR1 is KGHSH and CDR2 is LQKENI. The CDR3 runs 14 residues. The CDR3, as DNA: TGTGCCAGCTCACAAAACAGGGGCGGGGAGACCCAGTACTTC. As protein: CASSQNRGGETQYF.

This rearrangement joins TRBV5-1 to TRBJ2-1; D is perhaps TRBD2 (6 bases). Trimming shortened V by 1 base and J by 1 base, and 9 bases separated the two germline ends. CDR1 is SGHRS, CDR2 YFSETQ, per germline. This CDR3 spans 15 amino acids. The CDR3 sequence is CASSLSSASYNEQFF. The CDR3 DNA reads as TGCGCCAGCAGCTTGTCTAGCGCGTCCTACAATGAGCAGTTCTTC.

The genes are TRBV28 and TRBJ2-5, with 13 bases that match TRBD2. The V and J ends lost 5 bases and 2 bases, in that order; junction bases with no gene match: 5. The CDR3 consists of 16 residues. The germline CDR1 and CDR2 sequences are MDHEN and SYDVKM. CDR3 amino acids: CASSTSTSGGQETQYF. CDR3 in DNA: TGTGCCAGCAGTACCTCGACTAGCGGGGGGCAAGAGACCCAGTACTTC.

This clone was detected a few times. The chain couples TRBV27 to TRBJ1-6; D remains ambiguous. The CDR3 covers 15 residues. Between the trimmed V and J ends, which lost 3 bases and 0 bases, there was a span of 6 bases. Germline lookup yields CDR1 MNHEY and CDR2 SMNVEV (reference sequence). CDR3 nucleotides: TGTGCCAGCAGTTTTTCGAGCTCCTATAATTCACCCCTCCACTTT. Translated, it gives CASSFSSSYNSPLHF.

This clone was counted a few times. The chain uses TRBV6-5 and TRBJ1-2; tentatively, D is TRBD1 (6 bases). Between the trimmed V and J ends, which lost 6 bases and 5 bases, there was a span of 13 bases. Germline V CDR1 and CDR2: MNHEY, SVGAGI. The CDR3 is 13 residues long. The CDR3 DNA follows: TGTGCCAGCAGAACGGGGGGGCCTTATGGCTACACCTTC. It yields the protein CASRTGGPYGYTF.

This clone was seen a handful of times. This chain joins TRBV6-1 and TRBJ2-5, with 9 bases aligning to TRBD2. V trimming: 2 bases; J trimming: 5 bases; junction bases outside the gene matches: 3. Germline CDR1 and CDR2: MNHNS and SASEGT. CDR3 length: 14 residues. The CDR3 DNA reads as TGTGCCAGCAGTGAACTAGCGGGGAAGGAGACCCAGTACTTC. Its protein product is CASSELAGKETQYF.

This sequence joins TRBV7-9 and TRBJ1-5; 9 nucleotides line up with TRBD1. Germline assignment: CDR1 SEHNR and CDR2 FQNEAQ (reference sequence). After removal of 1 base from V and 4 bases from J, the junction contained 11 bases not matched to a gene. The CDR3 extends over 18 amino acids. This CDR3 is CASSLGAPGQGLNQPQHF. The CDR3 DNA follows: TGTGCCAGCAGCTTAGGGGCCCCGGGACAGGGACTGAATCAGCCCCAGCATTTT.

This clone came up a few times. This chain uses TRBV21-1 with TRBJ2-5; the DNA was not used to check the table's D call, TRBD1. TRBV21-1 is listed as a pseudogene. This CDR3 has 16 residues. The CDR3 loop is CASSTRKDRGQQTQYF. The CDR3 nucleotides read TGTGCCAGCAGCACACGAAAGGACAGGGGGCAGCAGACCCAGTACTTC.

V gene TRBV2 combines with J gene TRBJ2-3, with 7 bases lining up with TRBD1. The germline gives CDR1 SNHLY, CDR2 FYNNEI. V shed 6 bases and J 2 bases; nucleotides not matched to a gene: 5. There are 14 residues in the CDR3. As DNA, the CDR3 is TGTGCCAGCAGGGCGACAGGGATCACAGATACGCAGTATTTT. This translates into CASRATGITDTQYF.

The chain combines TRBV5-8 with TRBJ1-5; TRBD1 matches at 7 bases. The junction had 4 bases not matched to a gene; V was cut back by 4 bases and J by 0 bases. The CDR3 runs 15 residues. CDR1 and CDR2 (germline): SGHTS, YDEGEE. The CDR3 DNA sequence: TGTGCCAGCAGCCACAGACAGGGTAGCAATCAGCCCCAGCATTTT. This translates into CASSHRQGSNQPQHF. The variable domain in full, with the rest retrieved from reference TRBV5-8 and TRBJ1-5, is EAGVTQSPTHLIKTRGQQATLRCSPISGHTSVYWYQQALGLGLQFLLWYDEGEERNRGNFPPRFSGRQFPNYSSELNVNALELEDSALYLCASSHRQGSNQPQHFGDGTRLSIL.

The chain uses TRBV18 and TRBJ1-4; the D is unclear. The CDR3 loop spans 14 amino acids. Germline CDR1 is KGHSH and CDR2 is LQKENI. The germline V and J ends were trimmed by 1 base and 7 bases, with 10 bases remaining between them. CDR3 amino acids: CASSPQGAGEKLFF. The CDR3 region has the DNA TGTGCCAGCTCACCACAGGGCGCGGGTGAAAAACTGTTTTTT.

Of note for this clone: Other DNA variants within this sample encode the same CDR3. This chain uses TRBV27 with TRBJ2-7; 8 nucleotides align to TRBD1. Germline V CDR1 and CDR2: MNHEY, SMNVEV (reference sequence). V trimming: 3 bases; J trimming: 3 bases; junction bases outside the gene matches: 4. The CDR3 has 14 amino acids. CDR3 nucleotides: TGTGCCAGCAGTTTGCAGGGGGCCAACTACGAGCAGTACTTC. Translated, it gives CASSLQGANYEQYF.

This CDR3 reads CAGRDSYRRGGAIQETQYF. The CDR3 nucleotides are TGTGCCGGAAGAGACAGCTACAGGCGCGGCGGGGCGATCCAAGAGACCCAGTACTTC. The chain recombines TRBV10-3 with TRBJ2-5; D is possibly TRBD2 (6 bases). The CDR3 is 19 amino acids. The germline gives CDR1 ENHRY, CDR2 SYGVKD. Between the trimmed V and J ends, which lost 11 bases and 1 base, there was a span of 32 bases.

This chain connects TRBV5-1 to TRBJ2-3, with 14 bases identical to TRBD2. The length of the CDR3 is 16 residues. Looked up from germline, CDR1 is SGHRS and CDR2 is YFSETQ. V lost 2 bases to trimming and J lost 4 bases; unmatched junction nucleotides: 3. The CDR3, as DNA: TGCGCCAGCAGCTTAAGACTAGCGGGGGGGGCAGATACGCAGTATTTT. Protein sequence: CASSLRLAGGADTQYF.

The chain combines TRBV5-1 with TRBJ1-5, with a tentative D call TRBD1 (5 bases). V dropped 5 bases and J dropped 6 bases, with 12 bases sitting between them. Germline values: CDR1 SGHRS, CDR2 YFSETQ. This CDR3 region has 13 residues. CDR3 amino acids: CASRGGVTQPQHF. The CDR3 nucleotides are TGCGCCAGCAGGGGAGGGGTCACTCAGCCCCAGCATTTT.

The CDR3 bases are TGTGCCAGCAGTCAGGGGGCCCTCTCCCCGGAAAAACTGTTTTTT. It codes for CASSQGALSPEKLFF. This rearrangement joins TRBV6-5 to TRBJ1-4; TRBD1 matches at 8 bases. CDR1 and CDR2 (germline): MNHEY, SVGAGI. The CDR3 consists of 15 residues. V gave up 5 bases and J gave up 8 bases; unmatched junction bases: 10.

V usage is TRBV2 and J usage is TRBJ2-3; 7 nucleotides line up with TRBD1. Germline V gene lookup returns CDR1 SNHLY and CDR2 FYNNEI. There are 14 residues in the CDR3. With V trimmed by 8 bases and J by 1 base, 6 bases remained unmatched. The CDR3 loop is CASHRDSRTDTQYF. The CDR3 DNA sequence: TGTGCCAGCCACCGGGACAGCCGCACAGATACGCAGTATTTT. Full variable domain (remainder filled in from reference TRBV2 and TRBJ2-3): EPEVTQTPSHQVTQMGQEVILRCVPISNHLYFYWYRQILGQKVEFLVSFYNNEISEKSEIFDDQFSVERPDGSNFTLKIRSTKLEDSAMYFCASHRDSRTDTQYFGPGTRLTVL.